These 23 T cell receptor beta chains were all obtained from the same sample, sequenced in a study of Graves' ophthalmopathy and Graves' hyperthyroidism. RNA transcripts were the source from which TCR beta CDR3 regions were amplified. First-round RT-PCR relied on HTBI primers, and a second-round multiplex PCR came next. TCRdb independently ran MiXCR on the multiplex PCR reads; one entry per CDR3 protein. The table lists over a million distinct CDR3 sequences, roughly two fifths of them singletons. Sequences were obtained from peripheral blood or thyroid tissue (not recorded which). These receptors originate from an adult man with Graves' hyperthyroidism.

The V and J genes are TRBV29-1 and TRBJ1-2, with D possibly matching TRBD1 (5 bases). V was clipped by 7 bases and J by 3 bases, with 9 bases between them. Germline V gene sequence: CDR1 SQVTM, CDR2 ANQGSEA. CDR3 size: 11 residues. As DNA, the CDR3 is TGCAGCGGTGCAGGGTACTATGGCTACACCTTC. This encodes CSGAGYYGYTF.

A remark on this clonotype: The junction departs from the called germline gene at one end, perhaps through a read error. The chain couples TRBV25-1 to TRBJ1-2; 7 nucleotides match TRBD1. The CDR3 is made up of 14 amino acids. Germline values: CDR1 MGHDK, CDR2 SYGVNS. The CDR3 loop reads CACSAEGAGNGYTF. The DNA for the CDR3 is TGTGCCTGCAGTGCCGAGGGGGCGGGGAACGGCTACACCTTC.

This clonotype came up a few times. This chain joins TRBV6-5 and TRBJ1-3, with 8 bases identical to TRBD1. The germline CDR1 and CDR2 sequences are MNHEY and SVGAGI. CDR3 length equals 15 residues. J was trimmed by 4 bases and V by 6 bases; bases with no gene match: 8. CDR3 sequence reads: CASRRTGTSGNTIYF. CDR3 DNA: TGTGCCAGCAGACGGACAGGGACCTCCGGAAACACCATATATTTT.

This clonotype was counted a few times. The CDR3 loop is CASSFDRGRYGYTF. The CDR3 DNA reads TGTGCCAGCAGCTTCGACAGGGGTCGGTATGGCTACACCTTC. The chain recombines TRBV5-5 with TRBJ1-2; the match to TRBD1 covers 8 bases. The V and J ends lost 2 bases and 5 bases, in that order; junction bases with no gene match: 5. The CDR3 spans 14 residues. Germline V CDR1 and CDR2: SGHKS, YYEKEE (reference sequence).

DNA of the CDR3: TGCGCCAGCAGCTTGATTCCGAGTATCGCGAACACCGGGGAGCTGTTTTTT. It encodes CASSLIPSIANTGELFF. The V and J genes are TRBV5-1 and TRBJ2-2, with D unresolved. Per germline, CDR1 SGHRS and CDR2 YFSETQ. This CDR3 spans 17 amino acids. Trimming removed 1 base at V and 0 bases at J, with 13 bases between.

The V call is TRBV12-3 or TRBV12-4, the J call TRBJ1-2; unclear D gene. Trimming removed 6 bases at V and 6 bases at J, with 20 bases between. The CDR3 spans 15 residues. CDR3 sequence reads: CASRDDATAIHGYTF. For the CDR3, the DNA is TGTGCCAGCAGAGACGACGCAACGGCTATCCATGGCTACACCTTC.

This clonotype was counted many times. V gene TRBV25-1 combines with J gene TRBJ1-2, with TRBD1 as a possible D gene (6 bases). Looked up from germline, CDR1 is MGHDK and CDR2 is SYGVNS. Trimming removed 6 bases from V and 4 bases from J, with 9 bases in between. The CDR3 runs 12 residues. This CDR3 reads CASRQGSYGYTF. The CDR3 bases are TGTGCCAGCAGACAGGGATCCTATGGCTACACCTTC.

This chain links TRBV19 with TRBJ1-4; D remains ambiguous. V was pared by 8 bases and J by 2 bases, with 18 bases between. The length of the CDR3 is 16 residues. The germline V gene has CDR1 LNHDA and CDR2 SQIVND (reference sequence). Here the CDR3 reads CASGRGMGDTNEKLFF. CDR3 coding DNA: TGTGCCAGTGGCCGAGGAATGGGTGATACTAATGAAAAACTGTTTTTT.

This chain uses TRBV20-1 with TRBJ1-2; D gene uncertain. The germline V gene encodes CDR1 DFQATT and CDR2 SNEGSKA (reference sequence). V lost 0 bases, J lost 4 bases, and 9 bases lay in between. This CDR3 has 13 amino acids. The CDR3: CSAREGLPYGYTF. In nucleotides, the CDR3 is TGCAGTGCTAGAGAGGGGTTGCCCTATGGCTACACCTTC.

This clonotype has ten or more counts. The chain uses TRBV10-3 and TRBJ2-2, with TRBD1 identical over 7 bases. J was trimmed by 4 bases and V by 10 bases; bases with no gene match: 6. Germline lookup yields CDR1 ENHRY and CDR2 SYGVKD. This CDR3 has 13 residues. Here the CDR3 DNA reads TGTGCCACACGACAGGGAACCACCGGGGAGCTGTTTTTT. Its translation: CATRQGTTGELFF.

This clonotype occurred many times. This chain joins TRBV20-1 and TRBJ1-1; a possible D gene is TRBD1 (5 bases). This CDR3 has 12 amino acids. Germline-derived CDR1 and CDR2 are DFQATT and SNEGSKA (reference sequence). V lost 3 bases and J lost 5, with 10 bases in between. CDR3 bases: TGCAGTGCTAGGAGGACATCGACTGAAGCTTTCTTT. It yields the protein CSARRTSTEAFF.

This clonotype turned up a few times. This chain links TRBV13 with TRBJ2-7; 11 bases are a match to TRBD2. Germline loops: CDR1 PRHDT, CDR2 FYEKMQ (reference sequence). The CDR3 extends over 17 amino acids. V lost 5 bases to trimming and J lost 2 bases; unmatched junction nucleotides: 11. The CDR3 DNA follows: TGTGCCAGCAGCCTGGCGGGGACTAGCGGACTTGCCTACGAGCAGTACTTC. Its translation is CASSLAGTSGLAYEQYF.

This clonotype was observed at least ten times. V is TRBV19 and J is TRBJ1-5; perhaps TRBD1 as D (5 bases). Germline values: CDR1 LNHDA, CDR2 SQIVND (reference sequence). Trimming took off 8 bases at V and 0 bases at J, with 14 bases between the two ends. The CDR3 contains 15 residues. CDR3 amino acids: CASSIWDGSNQPQHF. In DNA, the CDR3 is TGTGCCAGTTCTATCTGGGACGGTAGCAATCAGCCCCAGCATTTT.

A remark on this clonotype: At one end the junction does not follow the germline gene, possibly because of a read error. The chain is built from TRBV12-3 or TRBV12-4 and TRBJ1-1, with D possibly TRBD1 on 6 matching bases. The CDR3 runs 13 residues. CDR3: CASRIGGGTEALF. CDR3 nucleotide sequence: TGTGCCAGCAGGATAGGGGGTGGGACTGAAGCTCTCTTT.

There are many counts of this clonotype. The rearrangement uses TRBV7-9 and TRBJ2-7; either TRBD1 or TRBD2 may fit D (6 bases each). V was pared by 2 bases and J by 2 bases, with 19 bases between. Germline CDR1 SEHNR, CDR2 FQNEAQ (reference sequence). The CDR3 runs to 17 residues. CDR3 in DNA: TGTGCCAGCAGCTTATCATCCTCTGGAGGGGGTCCCTACGAGCAGTACTTC. It translates to CASSLSSSGGGPYEQYF.

The DNA for the CDR3 is TGTGCCAGCAGTTACTTTCCGAACCCCACCGGGACAGGGTACGAGCAGTACTTC. Protein sequence: CASSYFPNPTGTGYEQYF. This chain connects TRBV6-5 to TRBJ2-7; TRBD1 matches 9 bases. The CDR3 covers 18 residues. Looked up from germline, CDR1 is MNHEY and CDR2 is SVGAGI. After removal of 1 base from V and 4 bases from J, the junction contained 14 bases not matched to a gene.

The chain uses TRBV30 and TRBJ2-2, with a possible D match to TRBD2 (6 bases). Germline V lookup: CDR1 GTSNPN, CDR2 SVGIG (reference sequence). There are 14 residues in the CDR3. V was shortened by 2 bases and J by 6 bases, with 13 bases between the two germline ends. This CDR3 reads CAWSWRGASGELFF. CDR3 in DNA: TGTGCCTGGAGTTGGAGGGGAGCGTCCGGGGAGCTGTTTTTT. The whole variable domain, remainder taken from reference TRBV30 and TRBJ2-2, is SQTIHQWPATLVQPVGSPLSLECTVEGTSNPNLYWYRQAAGRGLQLLFYSVGIGQISSEVPQNLSASRPQDRQFILSSKKLLLSDSGFYLCAWSWRGASGELFFGEGSRLTVL.

This clonotype has just a few counts. The chain recombines TRBV9 with TRBJ2-7, with D maybe TRBD2 (6 bases). Germline values: CDR1 SGDLS, CDR2 YYNGEE. The CDR3 has 13 amino acids. Trimming stripped 4 bases from V and 7 bases from J, with 15 bases between. The CDR3 loop is CASSPLLLAEQYF. The CDR3 DNA reads TGTGCCAGCAGCCCCCTACTCCTAGCGGAGCAGTACTTC.

Details on this clonotype: This may arise from a read error, as a much more abundant clone is one base away. The chain combines TRBV6-5 with TRBJ1-4, with D maybe TRBD1 (6 bases). Germline assignment: CDR1 MNHEY and CDR2 SVGAGI. The CDR3 has 14 amino acids. Here the CDR3 reads CGSNSGQPREKLFF. In DNA form, the CDR3 reads TGTGGCAGCAACTCAGGACAGCCAAGGGAAAAACTGTTTTTT.

The chain joins TRBV7-9 to TRBJ2-2; weak D call: TRBD1 (6 bases). This CDR3 has 14 residues. Per the germline V gene, CDR1 is SEHNR and CDR2 is FQNEAQ (reference sequence). Trimming removed 4 bases at V and 6 bases at J, with 12 bases between. The CDR3 sequence: CASSSVTGPGELFF. CDR3 DNA: TGTGCCAGCAGCTCAGTGACAGGTCCCGGGGAGCTGTTTTTT.

This sequence joins TRBV11-2 and TRBJ2-2; 7 positions match TRBD2. From germline, CDR1 is SGHAT and CDR2 FQNNGV. V shed 4 bases and J 0 bases; nucleotides not matched to a gene: 5. CDR3 length: 16 amino acids. The CDR3 protein is CASSSGGGTNTGELFF. CDR3 coding DNA: TGTGCCAGCAGCTCTGGGGGGGGAACGAACACCGGGGAGCTGTTTTTT.

V usage is TRBV28 and J usage is TRBJ1-1; D is ambiguous. The CDR3 is 14 amino acids. CDR1 MDHEN and CDR2 SYDVKM come from the germline V gene. V gave up 5 bases and J gave up 1 base, with 11 bases separating them. CDR3 bases: TGTGCCAGCAGTCAGCAGTGGGGGAACACTGAAGCTTTCTTT. Translating it yields CASSQQWGNTEAFF.

CDR3: CASTILGIGPLHF. CDR3 DNA sequence: TGTGCCAGCACTATTTTGGGGATAGGACCCCTCCACTTT. The rearrangement uses TRBV2 and TRBJ1-6; D is ambiguous. The germline V gene has CDR1 SNHLY and CDR2 FYNNEI. Trimming removed 7 bases at V and 12 bases at J, with 16 bases between. The CDR3 has 13 amino acids.